What follows describes a single TCR beta chain. The data were taken from a study of blood T cell repertoires in COVID-19. Study at large: The origin of the acute and convalescent COVID-19 samples was the United States, Italy and Spain. Sample material is recorded as cDNA or gDNA derived from T cells, B-cell-depleted T cells, or PBMCs.

Authors' methods: Estimates of nucleated cell counts were drawn from the amplification of reference gene primers. Profiled with immunoSEQ multiplex PCR; TCRdb holds only in-frame clones, not every one. The V and J calls and clone size come from that table; D and trimming were worked out from the DNA. The sample records about 280,000 clones, 88% being singletons. Germline V gives CDR1 MDHEN, CDR2 SYDVKM. V gave up 6 bases and J gave up 2 bases; unmatched junction bases: 9. This CDR3 contains 15 residues. Participants were aged about 18 to 100 years from more than 20 US areas. V gene TRBV28 combines with J gene TRBJ2-7; 8 positions match TRBD1. The receptor was derived from a woman aged 30 to 39 who had recovered from COVID-19. Sequenced input: PBMCs or T cells enriched from blood (not recorded which). DNA for the CDR3: TGTGCCAGCAGACGAATGACAGGGGATGCCTACGAGCAGTACTTC. Protein sequence: CASRRMTGDAYEQYF.